One sample yielded the 23 T cell receptor beta chains listed below, sequenced in a study of vaccination effects on CD4 cells after COVID-19. Repertoires were generated with immunoSEQ multiplex PCR, while TCRdb's copy carries only in-frame clones and drops some. The table records 60,000 to 70,000 clones, 81% of them present only once. The antigens of these receptors remain unknown. Under the ViraFEST assay, PBMC were stimulated with viral peptide pools so that antigen-specific CD4+ T cells expanded. Sequencing was performed afterwards. Investigators separated out CD4+ T cells once about eleven days of culture had passed. Source: CD4+ T cells from PBMCs cultured with HCoV-229E spike peptides, taken before COVID-19 vaccination. These receptor sequences come from a human donor who received a COVID-19 vaccine.

This clone appeared once. This chain joins TRBV4-1 and TRBJ1-1; 7 bases are a match to TRBD1. The CDR3 totals 15 residues. The J segment lost 1 base and the V segment lost 4 bases, leaving 6 bases of the junction unmatched. Germline V gene data show CDR1 as MGHRA and CDR2 as YSYEKL. The CDR3 is CASSREQGWNTEAFF. CDR3 DNA sequence: TGCGCCAGCAGCCGCGAACAGGGGTGGAACACTGAAGCTTTCTTT.

The chain links TRBV7-9 to TRBJ2-1, with TRBD2 matching 7 bases. Germline V gene lookup returns CDR1 SEHNR and CDR2 FQNEAQ (reference sequence). The CDR3 spans 14 residues. The V gene end was trimmed by 4 bases and the J gene end by 2 bases; junction bases not matched to a gene: 2. DNA of the CDR3: TGTGCCAGCAGCTCGAGCGGGGCCTACAATGAGCAGTTCTTC. It yields the protein CASSSSGAYNEQFF.

The chain uses TRBV24-1 and TRBJ2-3; D gene ambiguous. CDR3 size: 16 residues. Germline values: CDR1 KGHDR, CDR2 SFDVKD. Deletions cut 4 bases from V and 2 bases from J, with 15 bases between. The CDR3 region is CATSDPDGTFTDTQYF. The DNA for the CDR3 is TGTGCCACCAGTGACCCTGACGGAACCTTCACAGATACGCAGTATTTT.

The gene calls are TRBV10-2 and TRBJ2-3; TRBD2 matches 8 bases. The CDR3 is 15 residues long. With 5 bases clipped from V and 1 base from J, the junction kept 5 bases outside the gene matches. The germline CDR1 and CDR2 sequences are WSHSY and SAAADI. This chain's CDR3 is CASSPIAGRTDTQYF. The CDR3 DNA sequence: TGCGCCAGCAGTCCAATAGCGGGGCGCACAGATACGCAGTATTTT.

This clone was picked up a small number of times. This chain uses TRBV18 with TRBJ1-1; 9 bases are a match to TRBD1. CDR1 KGHSH and CDR2 LQKENI come from the germline V gene. V was pared by 6 bases and J by 1 base, with 3 bases of the junction left unmatched. The CDR3 length is 14 residues. CDR3 protein: CASSQGQGNTEAFF. CDR3 in DNA: TGTGCCAGCTCGCAGGGACAGGGGAACACTGAAGCTTTCTTT. The entire variable domain, with the rest obtained from reference TRBV18 and TRBJ1-1, is as follows: NAGVMQNPRHLVRRRGQEARLRCSPMKGHSHVYWYRQLPEEGLKFMVYLQKENIIDESGMPKERFSAEFPKEGPSILRIQQVVRGDSAAYFCASSQGQGNTEAFFGQGTRLTVV.

This chain joins TRBV7-2 and TRBJ2-3, with TRBD2 as a possible D gene (5 bases). CDR3 length: 14 amino acids. Germline CDR1 and CDR2: SGHTA and FQGNSA. V lost 3 bases and J 1 base, leaving 8 bases between the germline ends. The CDR3 is CASSFGSGTDTQYF. In DNA, the CDR3 is TGTGCCAGCAGCTTCGGTAGCGGCACAGATACGCAGTATTTT.

This rearrangement joins TRBV3-1 (or the pseudogene TRBV3-2) to TRBJ2-3, with a tentative D call TRBD2 (6 bases). This CDR3 contains 16 residues. Trimming stripped 4 bases from V and 2 bases from J, with 16 bases between. In germline, CDR1 is LGHDT, CDR2 YNNKEL (reference sequence). CDR3 region: CASSRSGTLNTDTQYF. CDR3 coding DNA: TGTGCCAGCAGCCGGTCCGGGACTCTAAACACAGATACGCAGTATTTT.

The gene calls are TRBV12-3 or TRBV12-4 and TRBJ2-1; 7 positions agree with TRBD2. Losses at the gene ends were 3 bases for V and 6 bases for J; bases not matched to a gene: 2. The CDR3 spans 13 residues. Written as DNA, the CDR3 is TGTGCCAGCAGTTTGTTAGCGGGCAATGAGCAGTTCTTC. Translated: CASSLLAGNEQFF.

CDR3 region: CASTPAGTVHLYGYTF. The CDR3 DNA reads as TGTGCCAGTACCCCGGCGGGGACAGTTCACCTCTATGGCTACACCTTC. The chain carries TRBV19 and TRBJ1-2, with 7 bases that match TRBD1. The CDR3 totals 16 residues. The trim removed 7 bases at V and 4 bases at J, leaving 15 bases unmatched. From germline, CDR1 is LNHDA and CDR2 SQIVND (reference sequence). The full variable domain, with the rest looked up from reference TRBV19 and TRBJ1-2, is DGGITQSPKYLFRKEGQNVTLSCEQNLNHDAMYWYRQDPGQGLRLIYYSQIVNDFQKGDIAEGYSVSREKKESFPLTVTSAQKNPTAFYLCASTPAGTVHLYGYTFGSGTRLTVV.

The V call is TRBV5-6, the J call TRBJ2-3; 8 nucleotides agree with TRBD2. With V trimmed by 4 bases and J by 2 bases, 9 bases remained unmatched. The CDR3 contains 16 residues. Germline values: CDR1 SGHDT, CDR2 YYEEEE. CDR3 bases: TGTGCCAGCAGCCCCTTTCCAGCGGGGGTCACAGATACGCAGTATTTT. It yields the protein CASSPFPAGVTDTQYF.

V usage is TRBV18 and J usage is TRBJ1-5, with a possible D match to TRBD1 (5 bases). The germline V gene encodes CDR1 KGHSH and CDR2 LQKENI. V shed 2 bases and J shed 6 bases, with 14 bases lying between them. The CDR3 has 15 residues. The CDR3 protein is CASSPSGAVGQPQHF. DNA for the CDR3: TGTGCCAGCTCACCATCCGGGGCTGTCGGTCAGCCCCAGCATTTT. The variable domain in full, with the rest retrieved from reference TRBV18 and TRBJ1-5, is NAGVMQNPRHLVRRRGQEARLRCSPMKGHSHVYWYRQLPEEGLKFMVYLQKENIIDESGMPKERFSAEFPKEGPSILRIQQVVRGDSAAYFCASSPSGAVGQPQHFGDGTRLSIL.

This sequence joins TRBV7-3 and TRBJ2-3; the D is unclear. The CDR3 is made up of 12 amino acids. Germline V gene sequence: CDR1 SGHTA, CDR2 FQGTGA. The V gene lost 2 bases and the J gene lost 1 base, with 1 base spanning the gap. The CDR3 DNA follows: TGTGCCAGCAGCTTAGGCACAGATACGCAGTATTTT. This gives the protein CASSLGTDTQYF.

The J gene is TRBJ1-1, the V gene TRBV24-1; a possible D gene is TRBD1 (5 bases). The CDR3 sequence is 14 residues long. Germline V gives CDR1 KGHDR, CDR2 SFDVKD. The V end lost 3 bases, the J end lost 1 base, and 8 bases lay between the germline ends. The CDR3 is CATSDGQGNTEAFF. The CDR3 bases are TGTGCCACCAGTGATGGGCAGGGGAACACTGAAGCTTTCTTT.

V usage is TRBV5-1 and J usage is TRBJ2-3, with D hard to call. CDR3 length: 14 residues. The V gene's germline CDR1 is SGHRS and CDR2 YFSETQ. V lost 4 bases and J 4 bases, leaving 13 bases between the germline ends. The CDR3 DNA reads TGCGCCAGCAGCACGCTCGAGCCCGCAGATACGCAGTATTTT. Protein product: CASSTLEPADTQYF.

The J gene is TRBJ2-3, the V gene TRBV5-1; 12 bases fit TRBD2. Germline values: CDR1 SGHRS, CDR2 YFSETQ. The CDR3 runs to 17 residues. Germline trimming cut 0 bases from V and 0 bases from J; bases unmatched to any gene: 2. The CDR3 DNA follows: TGCGCCAGCAGCTTGGGGACTAGCGGGACTAGCACAGATACGCAGTATTTT. It translates to CASSLGTSGTSTDTQYF.

This clone was seen a few times. The genes are TRBV10-3 and TRBJ1-5; D is uncertain. Germline assignment: CDR1 ENHRY and CDR2 SYGVKD. The CDR3 runs 15 residues. Trimming removed 3 bases from V and 3 bases from J, with 12 bases in between. The DNA for the CDR3 is TGTGCCATCAGTGATCGGTCGCCGTTCAATCAGCCCCAGCATTTT. Its protein product is CAISDRSPFNQPQHF.

This clone was observed once. The chain has TRBV28 and TRBJ2-1, with D possibly called TRBD1 or TRBD2 (5 bases each). From germline, CDR1 is MDHEN and CDR2 SYDVKM. The CDR3 is 16 residues long. Trimming pared 4 bases from V and 1 base from J, leaving 14 bases between. The CDR3 loop reads CASSSLEGRSYNEQFF. As DNA, the CDR3 is TGTGCCAGCAGTTCCCTCGAGGGGAGATCCTACAATGAGCAGTTCTTC.

This clone was seen a single time. The rearrangement links TRBV6-5 to TRBJ2-3; D gene uncertain. V was clipped by 0 bases and J by 6 bases, with 4 bases between them. The CDR3 contains 12 residues. The germline V gene encodes CDR1 MNHEY and CDR2 SVGAGI. CDR3 protein: CASSYSGDTQYF. The CDR3 bases are TGTGCCAGCAGTTACTCCGGGGATACGCAGTATTTT.

The chain has TRBV5-5 and TRBJ2-3, with D perhaps matching TRBD2 (5 bases). This CDR3 has 15 residues. Looked up from germline, CDR1 is SGHKS and CDR2 is YYEKEE (reference sequence). V was pared by 0 bases and J by 0 bases, with 8 bases between. The DNA of the CDR3 is TGTGCCAGCAGCTTGGGCCCTAGCAGCACAGATACGCAGTATTTT. It codes for CASSLGPSSTDTQYF.

The rearrangement links TRBV5-1 to TRBJ2-2; 9 positions match TRBD1. The CDR3 loop spans 16 amino acids. The V and J ends lost 4 bases and 2 bases, in that order; junction bases with no gene match: 6. The germline CDR1 and CDR2 sequences are SGHRS and YFSETQ. Here the CDR3 reads CASSARTGGNTGELFF. CDR3 DNA: TGCGCCAGCAGCGCCAGAACAGGGGGCAACACCGGGGAGCTGTTTTTT.

Only a few counts were recorded for this clone. The rearrangement uses TRBV5-6 and TRBJ1-6; D possibly corresponds to TRBD1 (5 bases). The CDR3 is made up of 13 amino acids. The V and J ends lost 5 bases and 6 bases respectively, with 9 bases between them. Looked up from germline, CDR1 is SGHDT and CDR2 is YYEEEE. For the CDR3, the DNA is TGTGCCAGCAGGCGGGACCCTAATTCACCCCTCCACTTT. Translation gives CASRRDPNSPLHF.

The J gene is TRBJ2-7, the V gene TRBV10-3; no reliable D call. Germline assignment: CDR1 ENHRY and CDR2 SYGVKD. CDR3 length equals 15 residues. V gave up 3 bases and J gave up 2 bases, with 14 bases separating them. Written as DNA, the CDR3 is TGTGCCATCAGTGACCCCGGAGCCTTACCCTACGAGCAGTACGTC. As protein: CAISDPGALPYEQYV.

V gene TRBV7-6 combines with J gene TRBJ2-3; 8 bases fit TRBD2. With V trimmed by 5 bases and J by 1 base, 17 bases remained unmatched. CDR1 SGHVS and CDR2 FNYEAQ come from the germline V gene. The CDR3 has 19 residues. CDR3 loop: CASSPMSGRGAMRTDTQYF. CDR3 sequence (DNA): TGTGCCAGCAGCCCGATGTCTGGGCGGGGGGCCATGCGCACAGATACGCAGTATTTT.